This T cell receptor beta chain was retrieved from a study of cytomegalovirus exposure and HLA in healthy donors. Study-wide findings and caveats: It was confirmed in vitro that a few of the CMV-associated chains were specific for CMV antigens. Roughly uniform depth of sequencing across donors was assumed in presence/absence analyses.

The PCR had 60 Vbeta and 13 Jbeta primers. The method was immunoSEQ multiplex PCR; TCRdb's version includes in-frame clones alone and lacks a portion of them. This sample has more than 100,000 clones, with over 70% found just once. The CDR3 runs to 14 residues. The V end was cut by 0 bases, the J end by 2 bases, with 8 bases between. Germline V gene sequence: CDR1 MNHNY, CDR2 SVGAGI (reference sequence). Comment on this clone: What it binds is not known.

Sample: PBMCs. The sequence was obtained from a woman in her 40s in good health and CMV-seronegative. V usage is TRBV6-6 and J usage is TRBJ2-7; D is unclear. The CDR3 DNA reads TGTGCCAGCAGTTACTCGTCAGTCACCTACGAGCAGTACTTC. It codes for CASSYSSVTYEQYF.